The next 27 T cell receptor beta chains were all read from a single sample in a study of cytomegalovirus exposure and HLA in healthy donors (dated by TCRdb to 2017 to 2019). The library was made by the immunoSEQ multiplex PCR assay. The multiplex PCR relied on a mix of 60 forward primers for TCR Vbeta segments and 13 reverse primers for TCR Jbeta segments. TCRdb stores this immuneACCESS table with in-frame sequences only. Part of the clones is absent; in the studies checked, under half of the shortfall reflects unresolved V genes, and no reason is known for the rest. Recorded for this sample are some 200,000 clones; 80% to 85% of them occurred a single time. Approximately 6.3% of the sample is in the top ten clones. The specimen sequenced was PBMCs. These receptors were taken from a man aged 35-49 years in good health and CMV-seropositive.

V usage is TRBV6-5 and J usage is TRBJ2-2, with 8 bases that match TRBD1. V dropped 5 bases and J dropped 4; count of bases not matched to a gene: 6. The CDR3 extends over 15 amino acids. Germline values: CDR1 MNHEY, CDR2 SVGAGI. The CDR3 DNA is TGTGCCAGCAGTCCTCCACAGGGGGGCACCGGGGAGCTGTTTTTT. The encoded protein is CASSPPQGGTGELFF.

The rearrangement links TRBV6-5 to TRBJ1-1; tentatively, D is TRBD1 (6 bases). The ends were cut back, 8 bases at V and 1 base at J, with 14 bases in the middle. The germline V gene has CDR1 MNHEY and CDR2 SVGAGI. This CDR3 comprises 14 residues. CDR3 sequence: CASGRTAKNTEAFF. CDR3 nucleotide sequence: TGTGCCAGCGGAAGGACAGCCAAGAACACTGAAGCTTTCTTT.

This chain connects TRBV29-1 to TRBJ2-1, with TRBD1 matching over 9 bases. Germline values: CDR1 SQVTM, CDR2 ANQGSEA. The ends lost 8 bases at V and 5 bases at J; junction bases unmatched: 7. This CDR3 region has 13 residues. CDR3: CSSTGGLNNEQFF. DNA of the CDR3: TGCAGCTCCACAGGGGGCCTTAACAATGAGCAGTTCTTC.

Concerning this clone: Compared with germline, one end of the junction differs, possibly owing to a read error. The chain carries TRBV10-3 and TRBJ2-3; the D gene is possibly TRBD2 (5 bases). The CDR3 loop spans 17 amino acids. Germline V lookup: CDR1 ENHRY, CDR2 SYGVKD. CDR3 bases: TGTGCCAGCAGTGACTCATCCGGGGATCGTGGCACAGATACGCAGTATTTT. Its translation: CASSDSSGDRGTDTQYF.

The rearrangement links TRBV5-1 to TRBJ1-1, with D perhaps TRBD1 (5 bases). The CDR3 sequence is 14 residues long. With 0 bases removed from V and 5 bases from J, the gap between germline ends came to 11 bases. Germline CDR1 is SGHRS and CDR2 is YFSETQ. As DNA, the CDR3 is TGCGCCAGCAGCTTGGTATTGGGGCGGACTGAAGCTTTCTTT. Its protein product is CASSLVLGRTEAFF.

CDR3 protein: CASSLGLAAQGEQYF. The DNA for the CDR3 is TGTGCCAGCAGCTTAGGACTAGCGGCGCAGGGCGAGCAGTACTTC. This chain joins TRBV7-2 and TRBJ2-7; 9 nucleotides align to TRBD2. Germline trimming cut 1 base from V and 6 bases from J; bases unmatched to any gene: 7. This CDR3 has 15 amino acids. Germline-derived CDR1 and CDR2 are SGHTA and FQGNSA. The full variable domain, completed using reference TRBV7-2 and TRBJ2-7, is GAGVSQSPSNKVTEKGKDVELRCDPISGHTALYWYRQSLGQGLEFLIYFQGNSAPDKSGLPSDRFSAERTGGSVSTLTIQRTQQEDSAVYLCASSLGLAAQGEQYFGPGTRLTVT.

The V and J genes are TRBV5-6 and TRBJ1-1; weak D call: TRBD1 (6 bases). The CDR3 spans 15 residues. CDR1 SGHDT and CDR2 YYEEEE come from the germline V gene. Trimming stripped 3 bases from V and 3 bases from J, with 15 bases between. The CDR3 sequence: CASSYPGTSYTEAFF. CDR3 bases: TGTGCCAGCAGCTACCCCGGGACATCATACACTGAAGCTTTCTTT. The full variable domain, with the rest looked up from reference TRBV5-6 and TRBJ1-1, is DAGVTQSPTHLIKTRGQQVTLRCSPKSGHDTVSWYQQALGQGPQFIFQYYEEEERQRGNFPDRFSGHQFPNYSSELNVNALLLGDSALYLCASSYPGTSYTEAFFGQGTRLTVV.

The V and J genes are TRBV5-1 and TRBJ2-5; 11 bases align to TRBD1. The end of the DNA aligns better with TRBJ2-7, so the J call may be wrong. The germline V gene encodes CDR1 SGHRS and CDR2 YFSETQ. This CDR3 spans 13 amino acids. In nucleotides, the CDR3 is TGCGCCAGCAGCGGGGACAGGGGGTACGAGCAGTACTTC. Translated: CASSGDRGYEQYF.

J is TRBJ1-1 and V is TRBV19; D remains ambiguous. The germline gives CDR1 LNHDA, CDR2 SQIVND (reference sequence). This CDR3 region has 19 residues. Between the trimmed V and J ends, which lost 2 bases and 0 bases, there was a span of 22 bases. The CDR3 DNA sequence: TGTGCCAGTAGTATAAGTAGTCGGTCAACAGCTACTTTGAACACTGAAGCTTTCTTT. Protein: CASSISSRSTATLNTEAFF.

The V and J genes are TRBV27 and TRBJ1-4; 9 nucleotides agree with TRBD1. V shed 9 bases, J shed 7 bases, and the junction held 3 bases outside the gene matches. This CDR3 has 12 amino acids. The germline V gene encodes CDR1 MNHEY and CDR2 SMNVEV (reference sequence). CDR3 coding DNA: TGTGCCAGTGGGACAGGGTTTGAAAAACTGTTTTTT. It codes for CASGTGFEKLFF.

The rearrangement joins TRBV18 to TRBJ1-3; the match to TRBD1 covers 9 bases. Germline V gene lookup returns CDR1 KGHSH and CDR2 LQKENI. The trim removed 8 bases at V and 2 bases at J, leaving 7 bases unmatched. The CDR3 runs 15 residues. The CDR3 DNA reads TGTGCCAGCCAAGCGACAGGGGGTCCTGGAAACACCATATATTTT. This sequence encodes CASQATGGPGNTIYF.

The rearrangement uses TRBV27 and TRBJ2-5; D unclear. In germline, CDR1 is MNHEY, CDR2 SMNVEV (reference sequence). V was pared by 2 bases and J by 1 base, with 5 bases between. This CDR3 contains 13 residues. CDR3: CASSLVLQETQYF. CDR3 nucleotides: TGTGCCAGCAGTTTAGTCCTCCAAGAGACCCAGTACTTC.

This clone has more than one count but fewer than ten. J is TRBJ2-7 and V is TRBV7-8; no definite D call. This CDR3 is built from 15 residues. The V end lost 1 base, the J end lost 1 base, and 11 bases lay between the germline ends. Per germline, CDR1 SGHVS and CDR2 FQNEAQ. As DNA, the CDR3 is TGTGCCAGCAGCTTAGTCGTCGGCAGGTCCTACGAGCAGTACTTC. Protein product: CASSLVVGRSYEQYF.

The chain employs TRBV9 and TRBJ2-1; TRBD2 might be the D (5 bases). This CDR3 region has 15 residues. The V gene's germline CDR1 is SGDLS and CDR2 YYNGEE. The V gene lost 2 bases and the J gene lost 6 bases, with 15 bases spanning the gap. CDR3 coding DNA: TGTGCCAGCAGCGTTGCTGCTTCTAGCTCCAATGAGCAGTTCTTC. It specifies CASSVAASSSNEQFF.

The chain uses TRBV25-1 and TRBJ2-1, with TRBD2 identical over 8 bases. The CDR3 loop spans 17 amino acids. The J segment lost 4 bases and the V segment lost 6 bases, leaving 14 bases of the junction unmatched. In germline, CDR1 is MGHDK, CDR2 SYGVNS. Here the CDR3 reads CASSLDLSGELYNEQFF. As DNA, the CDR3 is TGTGCCAGCAGCCTCGACCTTAGCGGGGAGCTTTACAATGAGCAGTTCTTC.

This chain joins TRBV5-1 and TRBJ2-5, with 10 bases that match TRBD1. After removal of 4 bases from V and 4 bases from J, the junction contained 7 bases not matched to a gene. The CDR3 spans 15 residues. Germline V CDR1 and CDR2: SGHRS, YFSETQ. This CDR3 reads CASSLRQGARETQYF. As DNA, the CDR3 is TGCGCCAGCAGCCTAAGACAGGGGGCGAGAGAGACCCAGTACTTC.

DNA of the CDR3: TGTGCTAGTGGTTTGCCTCCGCAGGGGATCCACGAGCAGTACTTC. Its protein is CASGLPPQGIHEQYF. V gene TRBV12-5 combines with J gene TRBJ2-7, with D perhaps matching TRBD1 (6 bases). V dropped 2 bases and J dropped 5 bases, with 16 bases sitting between them. This CDR3 region has 15 residues. Germline CDR1 reads LGHNT; CDR2 reads FRNRAP.

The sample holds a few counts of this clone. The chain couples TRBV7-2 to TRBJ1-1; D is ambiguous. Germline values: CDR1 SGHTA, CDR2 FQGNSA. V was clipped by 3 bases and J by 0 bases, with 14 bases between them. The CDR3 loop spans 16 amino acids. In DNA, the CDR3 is TGTGCCAGCAGCTTCCATGCCGGGTCGATGAACACTGAAGCTTTCTTT. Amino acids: CASSFHAGSMNTEAFF.

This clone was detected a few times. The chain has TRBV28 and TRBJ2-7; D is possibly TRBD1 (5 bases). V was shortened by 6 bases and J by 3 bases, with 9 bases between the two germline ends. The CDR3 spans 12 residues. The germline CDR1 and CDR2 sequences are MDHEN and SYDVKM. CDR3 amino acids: CASSRQYYEQYF. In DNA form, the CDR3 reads TGTGCCAGCAGCAGACAGTACTACGAGCAGTACTTC. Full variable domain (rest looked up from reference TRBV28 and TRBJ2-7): DVKVTQSSRYLVKRTGEKVFLECVQDMDHENMFWYRQDPGLGLRLIYFSYDVKMKEKGDIPEGYSVSREKKERFSLILESASTNQTSMYLCASSRQYYEQYFGPGTRLTVT.

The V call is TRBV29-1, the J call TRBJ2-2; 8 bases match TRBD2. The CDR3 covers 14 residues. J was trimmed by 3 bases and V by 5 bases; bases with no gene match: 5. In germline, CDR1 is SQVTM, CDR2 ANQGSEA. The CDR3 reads CSVYGGADTGELFF. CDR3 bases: TGCAGCGTTTACGGGGGGGCCGACACCGGGGAGCTGTTTTTT.

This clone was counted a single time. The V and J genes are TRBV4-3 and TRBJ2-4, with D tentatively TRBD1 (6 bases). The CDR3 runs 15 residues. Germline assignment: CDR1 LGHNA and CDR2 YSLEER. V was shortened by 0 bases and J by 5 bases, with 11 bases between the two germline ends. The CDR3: CASSQDRRQENIQYF. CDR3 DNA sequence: TGCGCCAGCAGCCAAGATCGGCGACAGGAAAACATTCAGTACTTC.

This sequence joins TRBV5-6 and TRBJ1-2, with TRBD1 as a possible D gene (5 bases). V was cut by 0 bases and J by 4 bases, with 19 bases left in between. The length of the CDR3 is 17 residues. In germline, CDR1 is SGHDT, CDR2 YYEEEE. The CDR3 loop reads CASSLGTGHSYFYGYTF. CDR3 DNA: TGTGCCAGCAGCTTGGGGACCGGACACTCGTATTTCTATGGCTACACCTTC.

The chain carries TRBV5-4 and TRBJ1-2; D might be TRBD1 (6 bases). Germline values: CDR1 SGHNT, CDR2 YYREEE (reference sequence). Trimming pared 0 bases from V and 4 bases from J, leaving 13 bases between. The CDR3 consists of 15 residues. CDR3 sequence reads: CASSLDRALIYGYTF. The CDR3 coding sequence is TGTGCCAGCAGCTTGGACAGGGCCCTCATCTATGGCTACACCTTC.

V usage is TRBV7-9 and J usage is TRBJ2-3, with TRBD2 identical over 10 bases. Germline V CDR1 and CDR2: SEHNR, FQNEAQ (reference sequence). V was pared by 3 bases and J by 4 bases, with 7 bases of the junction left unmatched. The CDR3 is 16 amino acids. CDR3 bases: TGTGCCAGCAGCTTGCCTAGCGGGGGAGGGGCAGATACGCAGTATTTT. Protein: CASSLPSGGGADTQYF.

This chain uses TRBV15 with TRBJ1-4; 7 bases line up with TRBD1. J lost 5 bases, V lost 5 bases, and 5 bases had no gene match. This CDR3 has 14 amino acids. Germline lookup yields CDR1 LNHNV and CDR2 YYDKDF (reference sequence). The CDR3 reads CATSHRDSNEKLFF. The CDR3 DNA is TGTGCCACCAGCCACCGGGACAGCAATGAAAAACTGTTTTTT.

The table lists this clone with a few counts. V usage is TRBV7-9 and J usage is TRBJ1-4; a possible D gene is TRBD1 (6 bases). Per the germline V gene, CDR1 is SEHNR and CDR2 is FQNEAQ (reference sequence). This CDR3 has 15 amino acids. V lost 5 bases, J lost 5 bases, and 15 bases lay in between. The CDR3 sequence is CASSQRQAINEKLFF. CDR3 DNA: TGTGCCAGCAGCCAAAGACAGGCCATCAATGAAAAACTGTTTTTT.

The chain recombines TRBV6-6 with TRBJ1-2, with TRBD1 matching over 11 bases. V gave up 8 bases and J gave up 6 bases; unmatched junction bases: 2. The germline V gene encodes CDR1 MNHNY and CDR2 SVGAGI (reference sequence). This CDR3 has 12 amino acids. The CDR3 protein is CASGQGADGYTF. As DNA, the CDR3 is TGTGCCAGCGGACAGGGGGCTGATGGCTACACCTTC.